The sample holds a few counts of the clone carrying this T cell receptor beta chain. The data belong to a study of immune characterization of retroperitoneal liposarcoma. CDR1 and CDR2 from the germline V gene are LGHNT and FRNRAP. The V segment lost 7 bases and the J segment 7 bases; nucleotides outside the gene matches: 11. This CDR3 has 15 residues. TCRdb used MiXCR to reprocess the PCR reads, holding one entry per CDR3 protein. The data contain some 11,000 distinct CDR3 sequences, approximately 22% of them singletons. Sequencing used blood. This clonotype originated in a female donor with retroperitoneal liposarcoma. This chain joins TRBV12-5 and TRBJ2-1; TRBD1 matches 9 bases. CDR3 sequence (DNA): TGTGCTAGTGCCCCCGGGGACAGGGAAGGGAATGAGCAGTTCTTC. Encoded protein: CASAPGDREGNEQFF.